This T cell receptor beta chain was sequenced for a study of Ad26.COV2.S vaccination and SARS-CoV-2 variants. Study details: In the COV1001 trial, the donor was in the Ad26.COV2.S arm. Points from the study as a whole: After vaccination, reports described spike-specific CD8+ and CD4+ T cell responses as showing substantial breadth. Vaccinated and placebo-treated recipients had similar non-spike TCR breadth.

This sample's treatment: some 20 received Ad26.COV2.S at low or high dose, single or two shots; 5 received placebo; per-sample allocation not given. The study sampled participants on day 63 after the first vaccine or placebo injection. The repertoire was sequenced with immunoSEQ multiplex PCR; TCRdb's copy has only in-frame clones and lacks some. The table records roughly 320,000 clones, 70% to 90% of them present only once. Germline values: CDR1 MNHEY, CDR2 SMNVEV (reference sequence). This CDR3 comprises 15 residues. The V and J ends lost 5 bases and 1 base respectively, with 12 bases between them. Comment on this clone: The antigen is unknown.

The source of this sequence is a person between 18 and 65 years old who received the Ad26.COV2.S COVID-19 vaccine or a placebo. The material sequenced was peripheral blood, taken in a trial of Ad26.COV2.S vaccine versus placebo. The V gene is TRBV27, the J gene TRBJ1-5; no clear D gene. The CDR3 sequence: CASSLEMGSNQPQHF. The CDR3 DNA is TGTGCCAGCAGTCTAGAGATGGGAAGCAATCAGCCCCAGCATTTT.